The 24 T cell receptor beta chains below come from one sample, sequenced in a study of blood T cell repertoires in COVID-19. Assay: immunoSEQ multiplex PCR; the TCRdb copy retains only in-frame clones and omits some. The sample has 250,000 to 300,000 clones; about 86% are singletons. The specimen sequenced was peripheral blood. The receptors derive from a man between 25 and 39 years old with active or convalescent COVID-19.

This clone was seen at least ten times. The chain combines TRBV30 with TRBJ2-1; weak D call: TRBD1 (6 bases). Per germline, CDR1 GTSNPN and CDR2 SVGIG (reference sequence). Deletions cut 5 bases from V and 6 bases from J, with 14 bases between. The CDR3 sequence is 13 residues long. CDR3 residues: CAWRLDSVNEQFF. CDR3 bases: TGTGCCTGGCGATTGGACAGTGTCAATGAGCAGTTCTTC.

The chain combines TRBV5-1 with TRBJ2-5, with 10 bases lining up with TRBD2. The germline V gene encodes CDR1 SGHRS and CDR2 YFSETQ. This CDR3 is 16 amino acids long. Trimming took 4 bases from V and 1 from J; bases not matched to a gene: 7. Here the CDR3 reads CASSPVRTSGQETQYF. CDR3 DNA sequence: TGCGCCAGCAGCCCAGTCAGGACTAGCGGCCAAGAGACCCAGTACTTC.

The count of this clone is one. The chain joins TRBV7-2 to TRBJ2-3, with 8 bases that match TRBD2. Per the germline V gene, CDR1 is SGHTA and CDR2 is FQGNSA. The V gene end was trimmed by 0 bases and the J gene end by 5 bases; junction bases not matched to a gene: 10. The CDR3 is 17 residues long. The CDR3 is CASSLASSGGAQDTQYF. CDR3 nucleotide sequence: TGTGCCAGCAGCTTAGCGAGCAGCGGGGGTGCGCAAGATACGCAGTATTTT.

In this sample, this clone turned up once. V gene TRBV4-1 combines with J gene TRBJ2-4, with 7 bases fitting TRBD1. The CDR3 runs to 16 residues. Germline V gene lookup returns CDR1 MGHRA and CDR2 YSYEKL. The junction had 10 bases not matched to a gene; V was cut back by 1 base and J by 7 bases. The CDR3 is CASSQAPRGRGNIQYF. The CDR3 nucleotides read TGCGCCAGCAGCCAAGCCCCTAGGGGGCGCGGGAACATTCAGTACTTC.

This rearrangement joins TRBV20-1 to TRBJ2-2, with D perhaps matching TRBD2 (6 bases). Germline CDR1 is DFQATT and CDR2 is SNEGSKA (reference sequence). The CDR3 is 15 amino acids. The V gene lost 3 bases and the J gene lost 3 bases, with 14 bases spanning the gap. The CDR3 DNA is TGCAGTGCTAGTTTGGAGGGACGGGACACCGGGGAGCTGTTTTTT. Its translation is CSASLEGRDTGELFF.

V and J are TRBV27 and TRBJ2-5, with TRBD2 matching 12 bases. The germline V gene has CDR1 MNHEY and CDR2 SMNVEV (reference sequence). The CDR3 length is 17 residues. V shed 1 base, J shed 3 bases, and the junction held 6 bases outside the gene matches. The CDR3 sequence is CASSLFASGGAEETQYF. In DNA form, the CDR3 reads TGTGCCAGCAGTTTATTTGCTAGCGGGGGGGCTGAAGAGACCCAGTACTTC.

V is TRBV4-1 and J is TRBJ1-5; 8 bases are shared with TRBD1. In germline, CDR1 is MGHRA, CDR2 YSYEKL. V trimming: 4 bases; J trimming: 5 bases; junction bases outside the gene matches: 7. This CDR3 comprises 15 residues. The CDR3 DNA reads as TGCGCCAGCAGCCCCGGACAGGGTCTCGATCAGCCCCAGCATTTT. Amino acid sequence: CASSPGQGLDQPQHF.

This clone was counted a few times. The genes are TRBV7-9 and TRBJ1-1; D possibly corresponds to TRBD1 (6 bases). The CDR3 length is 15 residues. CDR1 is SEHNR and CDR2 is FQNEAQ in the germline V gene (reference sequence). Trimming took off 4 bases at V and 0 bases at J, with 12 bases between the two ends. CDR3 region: CASSSGQTMNTEAFF. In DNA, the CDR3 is TGTGCCAGCAGCTCAGGACAGACTATGAACACTGAAGCTTTCTTT. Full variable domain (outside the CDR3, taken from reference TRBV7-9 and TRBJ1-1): DTGVSQNPRHKITKRGQNVTFRCDPISEHNRLYWYRQTLGQGPEFLTYFQNEAQLEKSRLLSDRFSAERPKGSFSTLEIQRTEQGDSAMYLCASSSGQTMNTEAFFGQGTRLTVV.

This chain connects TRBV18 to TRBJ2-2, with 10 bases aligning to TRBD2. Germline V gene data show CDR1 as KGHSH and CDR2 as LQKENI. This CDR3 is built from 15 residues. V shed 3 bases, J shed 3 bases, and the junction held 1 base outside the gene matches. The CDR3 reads CASSPLAGDTGELFF. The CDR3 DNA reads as TGTGCCAGCTCACCCCTAGCGGGGGACACCGGGGAGCTGTTTTTT.

The CDR3 DNA is TGCGCCAGCAGCCTGATCTACACGTGGGCAGCTGAGCAGTTCTTC. It yields the protein CASSLIYTWAAEQFF. The J gene is TRBJ2-1, the V gene TRBV5-1; the D is unclear. This CDR3 contains 15 residues. With 4 bases removed from V and 9 bases from J, the gap between germline ends came to 20 bases. Germline CDR1 and CDR2: SGHRS and YFSETQ.

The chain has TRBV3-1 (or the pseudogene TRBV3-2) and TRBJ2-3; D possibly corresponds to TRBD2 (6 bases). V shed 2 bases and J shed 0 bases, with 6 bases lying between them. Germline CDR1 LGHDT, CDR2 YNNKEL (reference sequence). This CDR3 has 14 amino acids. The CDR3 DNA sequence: TGTGCCAGCAGCCAACTAGCGAGCACAGATACGCAGTATTTT. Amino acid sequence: CASSQLASTDTQYF.

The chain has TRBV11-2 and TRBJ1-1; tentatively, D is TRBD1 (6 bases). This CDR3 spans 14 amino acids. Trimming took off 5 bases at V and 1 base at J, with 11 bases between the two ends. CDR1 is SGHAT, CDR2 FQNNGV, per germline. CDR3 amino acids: CASSHLDRNTEAFF. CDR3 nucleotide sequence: TGTGCCAGCAGCCACCTGGACAGGAACACTGAAGCTTTCTTT. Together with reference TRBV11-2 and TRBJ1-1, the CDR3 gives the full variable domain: EAGVAQSPRYKIIEKRQSVAFWCNPISGHATLYWYQQILGQGPKLLIQFQNNGVVDDSQLPKDRFSAERLKGVDSTLKIQPAKLEDSAVYLCASSHLDRNTEAFFGQGTRLTVV.

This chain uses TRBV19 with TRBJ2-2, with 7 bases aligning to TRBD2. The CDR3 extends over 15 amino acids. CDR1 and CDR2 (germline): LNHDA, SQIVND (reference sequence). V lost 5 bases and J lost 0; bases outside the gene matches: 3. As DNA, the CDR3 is TGTGCCAGTAGTTGGGCGGGGGCGAACACCGGGGAGCTGTTTTTT. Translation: CASSWAGANTGELFF.

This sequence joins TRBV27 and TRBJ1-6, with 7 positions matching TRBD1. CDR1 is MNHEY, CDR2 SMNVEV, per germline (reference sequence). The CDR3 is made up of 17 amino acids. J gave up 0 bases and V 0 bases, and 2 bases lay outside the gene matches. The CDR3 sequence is CASSLSQGTSYNSPLHF. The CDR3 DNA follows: TGTGCCAGCAGTTTATCACAGGGGACCTCCTATAATTCACCCCTCCACTTT.

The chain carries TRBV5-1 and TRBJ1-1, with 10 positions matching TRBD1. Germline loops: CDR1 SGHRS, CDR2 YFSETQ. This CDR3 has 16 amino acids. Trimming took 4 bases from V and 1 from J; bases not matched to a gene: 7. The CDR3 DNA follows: TGCGCCAGCAGCCCCGACAGGGGGCAGGAGAACACTGAAGCTTTCTTT. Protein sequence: CASSPDRGQENTEAFF.

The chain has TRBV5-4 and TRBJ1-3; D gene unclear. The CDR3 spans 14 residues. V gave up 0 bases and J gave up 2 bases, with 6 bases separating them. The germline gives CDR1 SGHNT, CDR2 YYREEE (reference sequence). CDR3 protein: CASSLGVPGNTIYF. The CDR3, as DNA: TGTGCCAGCAGCTTGGGAGTCCCTGGAAACACCATATATTTT.

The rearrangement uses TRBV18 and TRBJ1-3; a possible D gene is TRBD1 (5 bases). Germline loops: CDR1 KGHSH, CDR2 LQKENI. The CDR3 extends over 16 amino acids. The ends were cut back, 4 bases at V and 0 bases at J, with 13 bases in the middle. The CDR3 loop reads CASSLNRGSSGNTIYF. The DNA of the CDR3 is TGTGCCAGCTCACTCAACCGGGGGAGCTCTGGAAACACCATATATTTT.

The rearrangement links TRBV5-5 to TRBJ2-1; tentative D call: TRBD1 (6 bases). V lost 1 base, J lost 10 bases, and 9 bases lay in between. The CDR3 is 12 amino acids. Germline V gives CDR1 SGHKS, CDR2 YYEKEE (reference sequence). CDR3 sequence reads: CASSLTGTEQFF. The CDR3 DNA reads TGTGCCAGCAGCTTGACAGGGACAGAGCAGTTCTTC.

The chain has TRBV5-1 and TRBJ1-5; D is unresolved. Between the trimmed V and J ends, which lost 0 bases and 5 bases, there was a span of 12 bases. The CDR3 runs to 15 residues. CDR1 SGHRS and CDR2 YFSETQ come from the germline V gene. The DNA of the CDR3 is TGCGCCAGCAGCTTGGTGGGTGGGCTGCATCAGCCCCAGCATTTT. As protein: CASSLVGGLHQPQHF.

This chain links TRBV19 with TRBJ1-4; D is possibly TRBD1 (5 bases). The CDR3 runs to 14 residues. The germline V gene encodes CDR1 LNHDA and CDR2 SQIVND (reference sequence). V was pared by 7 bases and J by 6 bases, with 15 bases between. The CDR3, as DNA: TGTGCCAGTAAGGAGACAGAGACATATGAAAAACTGTTTTTT. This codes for CASKETETYEKLFF.

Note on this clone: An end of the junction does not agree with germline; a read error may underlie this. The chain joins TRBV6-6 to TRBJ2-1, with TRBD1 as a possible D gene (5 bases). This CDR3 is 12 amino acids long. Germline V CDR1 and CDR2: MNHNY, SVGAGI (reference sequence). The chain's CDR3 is CASSYEQGYPVF. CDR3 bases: TGTGCCAGCAGTTACGAGCAGGGATACCCTGTCTTC.

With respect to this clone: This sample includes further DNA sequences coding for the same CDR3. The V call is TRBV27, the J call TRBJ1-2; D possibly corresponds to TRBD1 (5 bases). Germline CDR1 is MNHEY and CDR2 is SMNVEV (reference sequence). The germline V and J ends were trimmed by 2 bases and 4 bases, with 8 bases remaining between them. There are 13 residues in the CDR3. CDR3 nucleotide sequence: TGTGCCAGCAGTTTAAGGGGTGGCTATGGCTACACCTTC. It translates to CASSLRGGYGYTF.

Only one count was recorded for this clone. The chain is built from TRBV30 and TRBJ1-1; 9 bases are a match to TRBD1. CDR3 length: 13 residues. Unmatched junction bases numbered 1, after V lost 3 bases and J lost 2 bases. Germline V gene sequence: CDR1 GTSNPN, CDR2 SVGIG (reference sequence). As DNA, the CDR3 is TGTGCCTGGAGGACAGGGGGAAACACTGAAGCTTTCTTT. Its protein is CAWRTGGNTEAFF. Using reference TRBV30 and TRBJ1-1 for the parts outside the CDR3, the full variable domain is SQTIHQWPATLVQPVGSPLSLECTVEGTSNPNLYWYRQAAGRGLQLLFYSVGIGQISSEVPQNLSASRPQDRQFILSSKKLLLSDSGFYLCAWRTGGNTEAFFGQGTRLTVV.

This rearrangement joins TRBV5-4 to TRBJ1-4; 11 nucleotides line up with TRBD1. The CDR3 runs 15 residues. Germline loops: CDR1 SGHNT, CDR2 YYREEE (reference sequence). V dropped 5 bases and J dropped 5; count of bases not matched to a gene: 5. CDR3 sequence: CASRRGTGGNEKLFF. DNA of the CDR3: TGTGCCAGCAGAAGGGGGACAGGGGGAAATGAAAAACTGTTTTTT.